A single sample is the source of the 32 T cell receptor beta chains below, sequenced in a study of metastatic and nonmetastatic thyroid tumors. TCRdb called clones again from the PCR reads with MiXCR. The table includes around 28,000 clones, about 3.7% detected once. Among the patients, none had received any treatment before thyroid surgery. The sample comprised blood. These receptors were taken from a male donor with papillary thyroid cancer or a benign thyroid nodule (not recorded which). Some clones in this sample may be carry-over from other donors' samples.

This clone came up many times. The gene calls are TRBV3-1 and TRBJ1-2, with 7 bases fitting TRBD1. The junction had 7 bases not matched to a gene; V was cut back by 5 bases and J by 7 bases. This CDR3 has 13 amino acids. Germline CDR1 and CDR2: LGHDT and YNNKEL (reference sequence). In DNA form, the CDR3 reads TGTGCCAGCAGCTACAGGACAGGAAGTGGCTACACCTTC. This translates into CASSYRTGSGYTF. Complete variable domain (other parts from reference TRBV3-1 and TRBJ1-2): DTAVSQTPKYLVTQMGNDKSIKCEQNLGHDTMYWYKQDSKKFLKIMFSYNNKELIINETVPNRFSPKSPDKAHLNLHINSLELGDSAVYFCASSYRTGSGYTFGSGTRLTVV.

This clone has just a few counts. This chain uses TRBV4-1 with TRBJ2-1; D gene unclear. V was trimmed by 1 base and J by 0 bases, leaving 10 bases between them. This CDR3 spans 16 amino acids. The germline V gene encodes CDR1 MGHRA and CDR2 YSYEKL. CDR3 DNA sequence: TGCGCCAGCAGCCAAGTTAACCTCCTCTCCTACAATGAGCAGTTCTTC. This encodes CASSQVNLLSYNEQFF.

This clone has ten or more counts. The chain recombines TRBV3-1 with TRBJ2-5, with 8 positions matching TRBD1. Trimming at V came to 0 bases and at J to 1 base, leaving 7 bases not matched to a gene. The germline V gene has CDR1 LGHDT and CDR2 YNNKEL (reference sequence). The CDR3 is made up of 17 amino acids. CDR3 protein: CASSQDGTGGPQETQYF. CDR3 DNA sequence: TGTGCCAGCAGCCAAGATGGCACAGGGGGTCCCCAAGAGACCCAGTACTTC.

This clone turned up a few times. This chain links TRBV12-3 or TRBV12-4 with TRBJ2-2, with D possibly TRBD2 on 5 matching bases. The V gene lost 0 bases and the J gene lost 0 bases, with 14 bases spanning the gap. CDR3 size: 18 residues. The CDR3 spells CASSLARAGTANTGELFF. DNA for the CDR3: TGTGCCAGCAGTTTAGCTAGGGCGGGCACTGCGAACACCGGGGAGCTGTTTTTT.

This clone has a handful of counts. The V gene is TRBV7-8, the J gene TRBJ1-2; a possible D gene is TRBD1 (5 bases). The CDR3 length is 14 residues. V shed 3 bases and J shed 6 bases, with 14 bases lying between them. In germline, CDR1 is SGHVS, CDR2 FQNEAQ. CDR3 sequence: CASSFTRGFDGYTF. The CDR3 coding sequence is TGTGCCAGCAGCTTCACAAGGGGTTTTGATGGCTACACCTTC.

Only a few counts were recorded for this clone. One end of the junction does not line up with germline, which may come from a read error. This rearrangement joins TRBV6-1 to TRBJ1-1; D possibly corresponds to TRBD1 (6 bases). This CDR3 has 10 residues. Germline CDR1 reads MNHNS; CDR2 reads SASEGT. The CDR3 DNA reads TGTGCCACATGGGACACTGAAGATTTCTTT. Translated: CATWDTEDFF.

By frequency in the sample, this clone is medium-sized. The CDR3, as DNA: TGTGCCAGCAGGAAGAGACCGGGACTGCAATCCTACGAGCAGTACTTC. This sequence encodes CASRKRPGLQSYEQYF. This chain links TRBV28 with TRBJ2-7; D is possibly TRBD2 (6 bases). Germline V gene sequence: CDR1 MDHEN, CDR2 SYDVKM. CDR3 length: 16 residues. The V end was cut by 6 bases, the J end by 1 base, with 19 bases between.

The chain recombines TRBV2 with TRBJ1-5; no clear D gene. The V end lost 4 bases, the J end lost 7 bases, and 11 bases lay between the germline ends. From germline, CDR1 is SNHLY and CDR2 FYNNEI. The CDR3 runs 13 residues. CDR3 residues: CASSVEGEQPQHF. In nucleotides, the CDR3 is TGTGCCAGCAGTGTCGAGGGAGAACAGCCCCAGCATTTT. The full variable domain, its missing parts supplied by reference TRBV2 and TRBJ1-5, is EPEVTQTPSHQVTQMGQEVILRCVPISNHLYFYWYRQILGQKVEFLVSFYNNEISEKSEIFDDQFSVERPDGSNFTLKIRSTKLEDSAMYFCASSVEGEQPQHFGDGTRLSIL.

This clone was detected a few times. A much larger clone differs from this one at a single base, so this may be a read error. The V gene is TRBV30, the J gene TRBJ2-4; 8 bases line up with TRBD1. The V segment lost 3 bases and the J segment 3 bases; nucleotides outside the gene matches: 10. Germline CDR1 GTSNPN, CDR2 SVGIG (reference sequence). The CDR3 is 16 residues long. CDR3 region: CAWSADRALDKNIQYF. The CDR3 bases are TGTGCCTGGAGCGCGGACAGGGCCCTAGACAAAAACATTCAGTACTTC. The whole variable domain, remainder taken from reference TRBV30 and TRBJ2-4, is SQTIHQWPATLVQPVGSPLSLECTVEGTSNPNLYWYRQAAGRGLQLLFYSVGIGQISSEVPQNLSASRPQDRQFILSSKKLLLSDSGFYLCAWSADRALDKNIQYFGAGTRLSVL.

This clone appeared a few times. The rearrangement uses TRBV12-3 or TRBV12-4 and TRBJ2-3; the match to TRBD2 covers 8 bases. This CDR3 contains 15 residues. Trimming cost V 1 base and J 2 bases; bases outside gene matches: 2. The DNA for the CDR3 is TGTGCCAGCAGTTTAGGTAGCGGGAACACAGATACGCAGTATTTT. Protein sequence: CASSLGSGNTDTQYF.

In this sample, this clone turned up many times. The CDR3 region is CSALDRFRGKDTQYF. The DNA for the CDR3 is TGCAGTGCTCTCGACCGATTCCGAGGGAAAGATACGCAGTATTTT. V usage is TRBV20-1 and J usage is TRBJ2-3; tentatively, D is TRBD2 (5 bases). The germline gives CDR1 DFQATT, CDR2 SNEGSKA (reference sequence). This CDR3 is built from 15 residues. Trimming removed 5 bases from V and 5 bases from J, with 20 bases in between.

This clone was observed many times. This clone may be a read error of a much larger clone one base away. J is TRBJ2-3 and V is TRBV11-2; D unresolved. CDR1 is SGHAT, CDR2 FQNNGV, per germline. The CDR3 is 11 amino acids. The CDR3 spells CASRDTDTRYF. CDR3 coding DNA: TGTGCCAGCAGAGACACAGATACGCGGTATTTT.

This clone was observed a handful of times. The J gene is TRBJ1-2, the V gene TRBV20-1; no clear D. The CDR3 consists of 11 residues. Germline V lookup: CDR1 DFQATT, CDR2 SNEGSKA (reference sequence). The V and J ends lost 0 bases and 8 bases respectively, with 7 bases between them. This CDR3 reads CSARDLRGYTF. The CDR3 DNA reads TGCAGTGCTAGAGACCTGCGGGGCTACACCTTC.

This clone was seen a handful of times. The chain recombines TRBV6-8 with TRBJ1-2, with 9 positions matching TRBD1. The CDR3 loop spans 13 amino acids. With 9 bases clipped from V and 2 bases from J, the junction kept 4 bases outside the gene matches. Germline V CDR1 and CDR2: MNHGY, SAAAGT. The CDR3: CASGDRDNYGYTF. In DNA, the CDR3 is TGTGCCAGTGGGGACAGGGACAACTATGGCTACACCTTC.

The chain combines TRBV28 with TRBJ2-5; 9 nucleotides match TRBD1. V shed 3 bases, J shed 7 bases, and the junction held 9 bases outside the gene matches. CDR3 length equals 15 residues. Germline V gene data show CDR1 as MDHEN and CDR2 as SYDVKM. CDR3 in amino acids: CASSFETGGRGTQYF. The CDR3, as DNA: TGTGCCAGCAGTTTTGAGACAGGGGGACGAGGGACCCAGTACTTC. Looking up the rest from reference TRBV28 and TRBJ2-5 gives the full variable domain: DVKVTQSSRYLVKRTGEKVFLECVQDMDHENMFWYRQDPGLGLRLIYFSYDVKMKEKGDIPEGYSVSREKKERFSLILESASTNQTSMYLCASSFETGGRGTQYFGPGTRLLVL.

A few counts support this clone. The V gene is TRBV6-2 or TRBV6-3, the J gene TRBJ2-7; a possible D gene is TRBD1 (5 bases). Germline V gene data show CDR1 as MNHEY and CDR2 as SVGEGT. The CDR3 is made up of 14 amino acids. Trimming stripped 6 bases from V and 3 bases from J, with 15 bases between. The CDR3 region has the DNA TGTGCCAGCAGGCAGGGATCTCTGGGCTACGAGCAGTACTTC. It is translated as CASRQGSLGYEQYF.

This clone was found many times. This chain uses TRBV14 with TRBJ2-1; 7 nucleotides match TRBD2. From germline, CDR1 is SGHDN and CDR2 FVKESK. V dropped 4 bases and J dropped 7; count of bases not matched to a gene: 1. The CDR3 is 12 amino acids. CDR3 sequence: CASSLGGNEQFF. DNA of the CDR3: TGTGCCAGCAGCCTGGGGGGGAATGAGCAGTTCTTC.

This clone was picked up many times. This chain joins TRBV5-1 and TRBJ2-1, with 9 bases that match TRBD2. The CDR3 totals 16 residues. V lost 3 bases, J lost 8 bases, and 12 bases stayed unmatched. Germline values: CDR1 SGHRS, CDR2 YFSETQ. CDR3 DNA: TGCGCCAGCAGCTCCGGAGCTAGCGGGATAGGGGATGAGCAGTTCTTC. This gives the protein CASSSGASGIGDEQFF.

This clone ranks as medium-sized. V is TRBV6-2 or TRBV6-3 and J is TRBJ2-2; D ambiguous. This CDR3 contains 12 residues. The V end lost 7 bases, the J end lost 6 bases, and 9 bases lay between the germline ends. Per the germline V gene, CDR1 is MNHEY and CDR2 is SVGEGT. The CDR3 DNA sequence: TGTGCCAGCACCGAACGCCCCGGGGAGCTGTTTTTT. Translated: CASTERPGELFF.

V and J are TRBV6-1 and TRBJ2-7; 7 bases agree with TRBD1. The CDR3 totals 12 residues. The germline CDR1 and CDR2 sequences are MNHNS and SASEGT. V gave up 7 bases and J gave up 5 bases; unmatched junction bases: 5. This CDR3 reads CASMTGSHEQYF. The CDR3 region has the DNA TGTGCCAGCATGACAGGGTCCCACGAGCAGTACTTC.

This clone has only a few counts. In this CDR3 the conserved last residue, phenylalanine or tryptophan, is missing, so a read error is likely. V and J are TRBV29-1 and TRBJ2-3, with 8 bases lining up with TRBD2. Germline loops: CDR1 SQVTM, CDR2 ANQGSEA. The CDR3 is 15 residues long. The CDR3 DNA reads as TGCGGCGTTGAGGACGTGACTAGCGTCACAGATACGCAGTATCTT. It is translated as CGVEDVTSVTDTQYL.

The chain employs TRBV5-6 and TRBJ2-2; D call uncertain. CDR1 and CDR2 (germline): SGHDT, YYEEEE. V shed 1 base and J shed 1 base, with 5 bases lying between them. The CDR3 is 14 amino acids. The DNA of the CDR3 is TGTGCCAGCAGCTTGTTAGAGAACACCGGGGAGCTGTTTTTT. Translating gives CASSLLENTGELFF.

This clone appeared a few times. CDR3 nucleotide sequence: TGTGCCAGCAGTGGACTAGTTCCAGATACGCAGTATTTT. This gives the protein CASSGLVPDTQYF. The V and J genes are TRBV25-1 and TRBJ2-3; D might be TRBD2 (6 bases). The V and J ends lost 4 bases and 4 bases respectively, with 9 bases between them. Looked up from germline, CDR1 is MGHDK and CDR2 is SYGVNS. The CDR3 runs 13 residues.

Many counts were recorded for this clone. J is TRBJ2-5 and V is TRBV20-1; D is possibly TRBD2 (6 bases). Trimming shortened V by 2 bases and J by 0 bases, and 7 bases separated the two germline ends. From germline, CDR1 is DFQATT and CDR2 SNEGSKA (reference sequence). This CDR3 is built from 13 residues. The CDR3 DNA is TGCAGTGCTAGACTAGCGAACCAAGAGACCCAGTACTTC. Encoded protein: CSARLANQETQYF.

For this clone: A junction boundary mismatches the germline segment, possibly from a read error. The chain carries TRBV19 and TRBJ2-5; D may match TRBD1 or TRBD2 (5 bases each). Germline V gene sequence: CDR1 LNHDA, CDR2 SQIVND (reference sequence). There are 14 residues in the CDR3. This CDR3 reads CASSRDEGSETKYF. The DNA for the CDR3 is TGTGCCAGTAGTAGGGACGAGGGGTCGGAGACCAAGTACTTC.

This clone has more than one count but fewer than ten. The rearrangement joins TRBV12-3 or TRBV12-4 to TRBJ2-1; D possibly corresponds to TRBD2 (6 bases). Trimming left V 5 bases short and J 6 bases short, with 14 bases between. The CDR3 sequence is 14 residues long. DNA of the CDR3: TGTGCCAGCAGTAGGGCCGGAGGGGTCAATGAGCAGTTCTTC. Its protein is CASSRAGGVNEQFF.

This clone was seen many times. The chain is built from TRBV7-2 and TRBJ1-1, with D possibly matching TRBD1 (5 bases). This CDR3 spans 15 amino acids. CDR1 and CDR2 (germline): SGHTA, FQGNSA. Trimming removed 4 bases from V and 2 bases from J, with 14 bases in between. The CDR3 nucleotides read TGTGCCAGCAGCTCCCGCGGGGGATTAAACACTGAAGCTTTCTTT. Translation gives CASSSRGGLNTEAFF.

This clone is categorized as medium-sized. This chain joins TRBV27 and TRBJ2-5; possible D gene TRBD2, 5 bases. The CDR3 totals 15 residues. Trimming removed 0 bases from V and 5 bases from J, with 13 bases in between. Germline V gives CDR1 MNHEY, CDR2 SMNVEV (reference sequence). CDR3 amino acids: CASSLSHSSRETQYF. CDR3 in DNA: TGTGCCAGCAGTTTATCCCACTCTAGCAGGGAGACCCAGTACTTC.

This clone has a count of ten or more. The sample carries other DNA sequences with the same CDR3. The chain employs TRBV19 and TRBJ2-7, with 7 positions matching TRBD2. Germline loops: CDR1 LNHDA, CDR2 SQIVND (reference sequence). Germline trimming cut 3 bases from V and 2 bases from J; bases unmatched to any gene: 13. The CDR3 covers 17 residues. The CDR3, as DNA: TGTGCCAGTAGTATCGCCACGGGGGGAGGGATCCCCTACGAGCAGTACTTC. This gives the protein CASSIATGGGIPYEQYF.

This clone came up many times. The chain is built from TRBV5-5 and TRBJ1-5; 9 nucleotides line up with TRBD1. The CDR3 contains 16 residues. V lost 0 bases to trimming and J lost 1 base; unmatched junction nucleotides: 2. CDR1 SGHKS and CDR2 YYEKEE come from the germline V gene (reference sequence). As DNA, the CDR3 is TGTGCCAGCAGCTTGGGACAGGGGGGCAGCAATCAGCCCCAGCATTTT. Its translation is CASSLGQGGSNQPQHF.

This clone was recorded many times. V usage is TRBV4-3 and J usage is TRBJ2-3; 9 bases line up with TRBD2. CDR1 and CDR2 (germline): LGHNA, YSLEER. The CDR3 loop spans 17 amino acids. The trim removed 8 bases at V and 4 bases at J, leaving 16 bases unmatched. CDR3 coding DNA: TGCGCCAGCGGGGAGAGGCTAGCGGGGATAGGGTCAGATACGCAGTATTTT. Its protein is CASGERLAGIGSDTQYF.

This clone was counted at least ten times. The chain employs TRBV2 and TRBJ2-7; 13 bases line up with TRBD2. The junction had 9 bases not matched to a gene; V was cut back by 6 bases and J by 4 bases. Germline V gives CDR1 SNHLY, CDR2 FYNNEI. The CDR3 length is 16 residues. CDR3: CASRGPRGLAGYEQYF. CDR3 sequence (DNA): TGTGCCAGCAGGGGCCCCCGGGGACTAGCGGGATACGAGCAGTACTTC.